This is a list of T cell receptor beta chains from one sample in a study of OX40 agonist ivuxolimab in advanced cancers. The table came from immunoSEQ multiplex PCR; TCRdb's copy has only in-frame clones and leaves some out. The sample comprises 50,000 to 70,000 clones, about four fifths of which are singletons, and less than 0.85% rests with the top ten. The sequenced sample was CD4+ or CD8+ T cells sorted from blood, obtained in a trial of the OX40 agonist ivuxolimab. The receptor set was obtained from an adult with an advanced solid tumor such as melanoma, head and neck, liver or kidney cancer. Each CDR3 is given without its conserved first and last residue. D genes are given only for firm matches.

J: TRBJ1-5; V: TRBV6-5; D: .; CDR3: ASSRGGLDYQPQH
J: TRBJ1-3; V: TRBV7-2; D: TRBD1; CDR3: ASSLYGGGNSGNTIY
J: TRBJ1-2; V: TRBV6-1; D: .; CDR3: AILGILGLYGYT
J: TRBJ2-2; V: TRBV10-3; D: .; CDR3: AISESPVAALGTGELF
J: TRBJ1-1; V: TRBV7-8; D: TRBD1; CDR3: ASSPLTGQEAF
J: TRBJ2-2; V: TRBV30; D: .; CDR3: AWSRRGTGELF
J: TRBJ1-5; V: TRBV19; D: .; CDR3: ASSIDRGANQPQH
J: TRBJ2-1; V: TRBV29-1; D: .; CDR3: SVEEGWSLGHNEQF
J: TRBJ1-1; V: TRBV7-9; D: .; CDR3: ASSLGSEAF
J: TRBJ2-5; V: TRBV6-5; D: TRBD2; CDR3: ASSPGTTFRTQY
J: TRBJ2-5; V: TRBV2; D: .; CDR3: ASSESLEETQY
J: TRBJ2-3; V: TRBV6-1; D: .; CDR3: ASSDPPRTDTQY
J: TRBJ2-5; V: TRBV7-2; D: .; CDR3: ASSLYLDNTETQY
J: TRBJ1-1; V: TRBV7-6; D: TRBD1; CDR3: ASSEQGWTEAF
J: TRBJ2-1; V: TRBV19; D: TRBD2; CDR3: ASSPGTSKEQF
J: TRBJ2-1; V: TRBV29-1; D: TRBD2; CDR3: SAPSGGDYNEQF
J: TRBJ2-3; V: TRBV15; D: .; CDR3: ATSRDSAGDTQY
J: TRBJ2-1; V: TRBV6-1; D: .; CDR3: ASSGGQGVYNEQF